This T cell receptor (beta chain) was identified in a study of blood T cells in healthy people across ages. There are 13 residues in the CDR3. Germline CDR1 MNHNS, CDR2 SASEGT. Total RNA extracted from each sample amounted to at least 5 micrograms. This clonotype came up a few times. One junction end does not reproduce the germline sequence, and a read error may be involved. Sample-barcoded 5' priming and a J-beta primer mix drove a second PCR of roughly 7 to 11 cycles. Each CDR3 protein gets one entry after TCRdb re-called the 5' RACE reads with MiXCR. The data show 800,000 to 1,300,000 distinct CDR3 sequences, with 25% seen just once and 0.65% to 0.95% held by the top ten. This same sample was also taken into another study, of T cells of mothers and their children. That paper notes: Comparable shaping of TCR recombination output by thymic selection was observed in related and unrelated pairs.

The chain couples TRBV6-1 to TRBJ1-4; D gene ambiguous. Sequencing was carried out using blood. The clonotype was recovered from a girl aged 2-9 years in good health. The CDR3 nucleotides are TGTGCCAGCATTGGAGGAAATTATGAAAAACTGCTTTTT. Translation: CASIGGNYEKLLF.